This TCR beta chain was recovered during a study of blood T cell repertoires in COVID-19. Profiling relied on immunoSEQ multiplex PCR, and the TCRdb table lists in-frame clones only, not all of them. The table lists roughly 160,000 clones, roughly 87% of them singletons. Germline V gene data show CDR1 as LNHDA and CDR2 as SQIVND (reference sequence). The ends lost 0 bases at V and 6 bases at J; junction bases unmatched: 10. The CDR3 spans 17 residues. Recovered participants had two consecutive negative NP/OP PCR tests, healthcare professional clearance, or symptom resolution. V is TRBV19 and J is TRBJ2-1, with 8 positions matching TRBD2. The sequence derives from a woman aged 50 to 65 who had recovered from COVID-19. The sequenced sample was PBMCs or T cells enriched from blood (not recorded which). This CDR3 is CASSIDRGGISPNEQFF. CDR3 in DNA: TGTGCCAGTAGTATAGATCGGGGGGGAATTTCCCCCAATGAGCAGTTCTTC.